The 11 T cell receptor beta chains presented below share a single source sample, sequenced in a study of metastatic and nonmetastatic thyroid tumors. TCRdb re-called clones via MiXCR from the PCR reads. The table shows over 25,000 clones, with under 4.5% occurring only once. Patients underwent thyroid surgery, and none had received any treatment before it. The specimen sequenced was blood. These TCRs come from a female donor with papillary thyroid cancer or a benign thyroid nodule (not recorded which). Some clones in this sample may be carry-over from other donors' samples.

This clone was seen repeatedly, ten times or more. The CDR3 sequence: CASSLRLAGLTDTQYF. CDR3 DNA: TGTGCCAGCAGCTTAAGACTAGCGGGGCTCACAGATACGCAGTATTTT. The chain couples TRBV7-2 to TRBJ2-3, with 11 nucleotides matching TRBD2. This CDR3 is built from 16 residues. V trimming: 2 bases; J trimming: 2 bases; junction bases outside the gene matches: 3. The germline gives CDR1 SGHTA, CDR2 FQGNSA.

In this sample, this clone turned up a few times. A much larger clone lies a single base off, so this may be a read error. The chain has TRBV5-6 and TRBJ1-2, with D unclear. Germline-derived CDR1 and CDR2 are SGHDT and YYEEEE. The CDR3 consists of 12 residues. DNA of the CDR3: TGTGCCAGCAGCCAGGACGGCTATGTCTACACCTTC. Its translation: CASSQDGYVYTF.

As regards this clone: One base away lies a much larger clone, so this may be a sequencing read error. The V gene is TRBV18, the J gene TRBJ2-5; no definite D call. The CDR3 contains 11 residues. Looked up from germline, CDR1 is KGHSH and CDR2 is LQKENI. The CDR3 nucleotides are TGTGCCAGATCACCCCCGGGGACCCAGTACTTC. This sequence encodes CARSPPGTQYF.

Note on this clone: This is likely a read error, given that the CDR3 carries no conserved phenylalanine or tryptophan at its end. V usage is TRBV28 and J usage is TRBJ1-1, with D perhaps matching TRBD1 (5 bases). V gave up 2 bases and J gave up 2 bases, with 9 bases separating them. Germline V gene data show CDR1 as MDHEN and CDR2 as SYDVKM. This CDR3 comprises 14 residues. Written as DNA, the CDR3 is TGTGCCAGCAGTTTAAGACAGCTTAACACTGAAGCTTTCTCT. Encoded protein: CASSLRQLNTEAFS.

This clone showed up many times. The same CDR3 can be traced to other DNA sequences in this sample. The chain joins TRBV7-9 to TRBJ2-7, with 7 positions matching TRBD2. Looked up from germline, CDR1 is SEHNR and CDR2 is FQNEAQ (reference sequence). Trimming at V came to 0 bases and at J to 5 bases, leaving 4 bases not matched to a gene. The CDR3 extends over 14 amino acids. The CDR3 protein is CASSLALGLDEQYF. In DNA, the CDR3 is TGTGCCAGCAGCTTAGCGCTTGGACTAGACGAGCAGTACTTC.

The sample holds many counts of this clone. CDR3 amino acids: CATTSSGANVLTF. CDR3 nucleotide sequence: TGTGCCACGACCAGTTCTGGGGCCAACGTCCTGACTTTC. This chain connects TRBV10-3 to TRBJ2-6; D gene uncertain. This CDR3 has 13 amino acids. Looked up from germline, CDR1 is ENHRY and CDR2 is SYGVKD. V lost 10 bases and J lost 1, with 8 bases in between.

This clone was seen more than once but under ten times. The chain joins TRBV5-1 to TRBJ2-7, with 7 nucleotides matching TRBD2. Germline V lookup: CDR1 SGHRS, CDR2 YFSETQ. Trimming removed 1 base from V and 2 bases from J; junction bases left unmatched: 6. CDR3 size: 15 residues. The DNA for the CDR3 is TGCGCCAGCAGCTTGACACTAGCGATCACCTACGAGCAGTACTTC. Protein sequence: CASSLTLAITYEQYF. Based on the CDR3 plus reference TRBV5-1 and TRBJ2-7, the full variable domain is KAGVTQTPRYLIKTRGQQVTLSCSPISGHRSVSWYQQTPGQGLQFLFEYFSETQRNKGNFPGRFSGRQFSNSRSEMNVSTLELGDSALYLCASSLTLAITYEQYFGPGTRLTVT.

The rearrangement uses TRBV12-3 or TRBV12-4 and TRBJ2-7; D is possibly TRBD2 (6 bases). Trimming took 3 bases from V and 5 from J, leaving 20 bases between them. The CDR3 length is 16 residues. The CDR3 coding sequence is TGTGCCAGCAGTTTCTTTAGCCGCGGGGAGCCCCACGAGCAGTACTTC. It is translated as CASSFFSRGEPHEQYF.

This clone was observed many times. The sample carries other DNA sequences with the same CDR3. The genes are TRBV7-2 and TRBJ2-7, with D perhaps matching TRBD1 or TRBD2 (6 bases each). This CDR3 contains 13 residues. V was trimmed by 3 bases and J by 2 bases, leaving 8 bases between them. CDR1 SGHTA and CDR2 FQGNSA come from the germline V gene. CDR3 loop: CASSLGGPYEQYF. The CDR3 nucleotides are TGTGCCAGCAGCTTGGGGGGCCCCTACGAGCAGTACTTC.

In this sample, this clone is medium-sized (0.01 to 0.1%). In DNA, the CDR3 is TGCGCCAGCAGCTTAAGGATAGCAGATACGCAGTATTTT. Translated: CASSLRIADTQYF. This chain joins TRBV5-1 and TRBJ2-3; unclear D gene. The CDR3 covers 13 residues. V dropped 2 bases and J dropped 4 bases, with 8 bases sitting between them. Germline V gene lookup returns CDR1 SGHRS and CDR2 YFSETQ.

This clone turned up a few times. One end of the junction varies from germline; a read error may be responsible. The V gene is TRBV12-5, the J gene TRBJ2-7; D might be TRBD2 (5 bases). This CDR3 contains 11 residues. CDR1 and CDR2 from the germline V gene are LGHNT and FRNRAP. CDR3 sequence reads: CVSGIDSDQYF. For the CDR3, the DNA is TGTGTTAGTGGTATAGATAGCGATCAGTACTTC.